This section outlines one T cell receptor beta chain sequence together with its context. The same CDR3 is also encoded by other DNA sequences in this sample. This record belongs to a study of blood T cell repertoires in COVID-19. The wider study: Whether acute or convalescent, the COVID-19 samples came from the United States, Italy and Spain. T cells, B-cell-depleted T cells, or PBMCs provided the cDNA or gDNA that served as material.

The V and J ends lost 3 bases and 2 bases, in that order; junction bases with no gene match: 1. The CDR3 runs 15 residues. CDR1 is SNHLY, CDR2 FYNNEI, per germline. Authors' analysis steps: Reference gene primer amplification gave estimated nucleated cell counts. Profiling relied on immunoSEQ multiplex PCR, and the TCRdb table lists in-frame clones only, not all of them. That table gives V, J and clone size, and the DNA gave D and trimming. This sample has about 190,000 clones, with around 89% found just once. The sample was peripheral blood. This chain connects TRBV2 to TRBJ2-6; the match to TRBD2 covers 7 bases. This receptor was taken from a human donor in a cohort sampled during active COVID-19. CDR3 loop: CASSEGGAGANVLTF. CDR3 nucleotides: TGTGCCAGCAGTGAGGGGGGGGCTGGGGCCAACGTCCTGACTTTC.